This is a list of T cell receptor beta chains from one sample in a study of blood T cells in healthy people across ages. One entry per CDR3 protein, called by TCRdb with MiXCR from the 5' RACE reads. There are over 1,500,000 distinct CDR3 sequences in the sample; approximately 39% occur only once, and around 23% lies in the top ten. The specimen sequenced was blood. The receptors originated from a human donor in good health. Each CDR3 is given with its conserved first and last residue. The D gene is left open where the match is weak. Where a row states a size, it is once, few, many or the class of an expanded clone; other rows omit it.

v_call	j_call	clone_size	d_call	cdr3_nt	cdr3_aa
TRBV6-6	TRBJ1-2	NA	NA	TGTGCCAGCAGTTACCCCATGGCGGGACGCAACTATGGCTACACCTTC	CASSYPMAGRNYGYTF
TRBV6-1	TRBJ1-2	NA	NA	TGTGCCAGCATTCCGGACCGAATACGAAACTATGGCTACACCTTC	CASIPDRIRNYGYTF
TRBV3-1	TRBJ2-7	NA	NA	TGTGCCAGCAGCCAAGGTCCGGGGGCACTATACGAGCAGTACTTC	CASSQGPGALYEQYF
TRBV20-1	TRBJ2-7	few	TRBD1	TGCAGTGCCCATGGACAGGGCAGCTCCTACGGGCAGTACTTC	CSAHGQGSSYGQYF
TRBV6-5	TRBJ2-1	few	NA	TGTGCCAGCAGTTCCGCCCGAGGTCCCCGCTCCTACAATGAGCAGTTCTTC	CASSSARGPRSYNEQFF
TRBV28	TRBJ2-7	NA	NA	TGTGCCAGCAGTTTGAAAGGGATCAAAGGGCAGAACGAGCAGTACTTC	CASSLKGIKGQNEQYF
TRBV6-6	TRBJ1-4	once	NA	TGTGCCAGCAGTTACGTCCGGGATAATAATGAAAAACTGTTTTTT	CASSYVRDNNEKLFF
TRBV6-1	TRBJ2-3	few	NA	TGTGCCAGCAGTGCCAATCGCGGACAACCCACAGATACGCAGTATTTT	CASSANRGQPTDTQYF
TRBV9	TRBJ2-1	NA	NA	TGTGCCAGCAGCGTAGAGGGGCGGGACCCCTCCTACAATGAGCAGTTCTTC	CASSVEGRDPSYNEQFF
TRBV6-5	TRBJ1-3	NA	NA	TGTGCCAGCTCCCCTAACGCGGGGCGTGGAACCACCATATATTTT	CASSPNAGRGTTIYF
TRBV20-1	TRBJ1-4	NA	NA	TGCAGTGCTAGAGATTCGGACGGTGAGGAAAAACTGTTTTTT	CSARDSDGEEKLFF
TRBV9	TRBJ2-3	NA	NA	TGTGCCAGCAGCGGGCTGACAGAAAGAGATACGCAGTATTTT	CASSGLTERDTQYF
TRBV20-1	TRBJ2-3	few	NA	TGCAGTGCTAGAGATCTTGGAGGGGTCGCAGATACGCAGTATTTT	CSARDLGGVADTQYF
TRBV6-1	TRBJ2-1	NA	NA	TGTGCCAGCAGTGACAGCCGGGACCTCAATGAGCAGTTCTTC	CASSDSRDLNEQFF
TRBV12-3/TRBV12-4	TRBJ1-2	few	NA	TGTGCCAGCAGTTTACGGTTCAGGGGCAGGGATGGCTACACCTTC	CASSLRFRGRDGYTF
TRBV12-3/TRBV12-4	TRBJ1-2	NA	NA	TGTGCCAGCACGGTAGAGGGGCGGTACTATGGCTACACCTTC	CASTVEGRYYGYTF
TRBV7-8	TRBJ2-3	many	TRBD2	TGCGCCAGCAGTATCCTAGCGGGGAGCACAGATACGCAGTATTTT	CASSILAGSTDTQYF
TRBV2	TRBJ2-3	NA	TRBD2	TGTGCCAGCAACCCGCGGGAGTACACAGATACGCAGTATTTT	CASNPREYTDTQYF